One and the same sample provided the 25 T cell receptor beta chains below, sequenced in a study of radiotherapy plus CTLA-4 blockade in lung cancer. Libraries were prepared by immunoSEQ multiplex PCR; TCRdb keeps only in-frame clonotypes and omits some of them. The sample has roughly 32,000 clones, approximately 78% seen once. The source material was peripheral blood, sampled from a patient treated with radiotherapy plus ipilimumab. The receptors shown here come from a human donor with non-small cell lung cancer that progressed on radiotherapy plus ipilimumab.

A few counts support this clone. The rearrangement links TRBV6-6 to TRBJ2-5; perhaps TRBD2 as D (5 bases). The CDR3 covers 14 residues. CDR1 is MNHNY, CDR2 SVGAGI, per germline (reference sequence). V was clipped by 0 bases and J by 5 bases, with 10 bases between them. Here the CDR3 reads CASSYSASFETQYF. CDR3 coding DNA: TGTGCCAGCAGTTACTCTGCTAGCTTCGAGACCCAGTACTTC.

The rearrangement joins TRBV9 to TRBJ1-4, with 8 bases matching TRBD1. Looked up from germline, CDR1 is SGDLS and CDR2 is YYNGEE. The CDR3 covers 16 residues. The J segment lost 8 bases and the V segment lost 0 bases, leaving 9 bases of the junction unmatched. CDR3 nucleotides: TGTGCCAGCAGCGTAGCGGGAGGACAGGGAGGGGAAAAACTGTTTTTT. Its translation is CASSVAGGQGGEKLFF.

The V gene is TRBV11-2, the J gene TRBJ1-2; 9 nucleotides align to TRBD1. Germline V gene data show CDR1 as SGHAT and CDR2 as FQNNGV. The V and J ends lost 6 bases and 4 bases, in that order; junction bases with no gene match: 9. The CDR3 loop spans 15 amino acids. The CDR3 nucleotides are TGTGCCAGCAGATTCCCGGGACAGGGCTCCTATGGCTACACCTTC. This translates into CASRFPGQGSYGYTF.

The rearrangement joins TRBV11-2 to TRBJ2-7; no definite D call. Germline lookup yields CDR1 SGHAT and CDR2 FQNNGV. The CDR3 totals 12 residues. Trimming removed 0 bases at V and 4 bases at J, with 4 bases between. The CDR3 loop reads CASSLDSYEQYF. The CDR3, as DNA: TGTGCCAGCAGCTTAGATAGTTACGAGCAGTACTTC.

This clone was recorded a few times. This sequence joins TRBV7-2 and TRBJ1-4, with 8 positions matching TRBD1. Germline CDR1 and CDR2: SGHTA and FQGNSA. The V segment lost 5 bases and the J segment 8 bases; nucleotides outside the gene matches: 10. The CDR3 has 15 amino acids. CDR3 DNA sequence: TGTGCCAGCAGCCTAAACAGGGGGATGGTGGAAAAACTGTTTTTT. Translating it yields CASSLNRGMVEKLFF.

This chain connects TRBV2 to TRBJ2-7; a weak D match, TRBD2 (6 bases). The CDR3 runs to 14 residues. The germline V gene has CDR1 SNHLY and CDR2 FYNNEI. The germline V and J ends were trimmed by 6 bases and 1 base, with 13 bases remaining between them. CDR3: CASRNRDFSYEQYF. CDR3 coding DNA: TGTGCCAGCAGGAACCGGGACTTTTCCTACGAGCAGTACTTC.

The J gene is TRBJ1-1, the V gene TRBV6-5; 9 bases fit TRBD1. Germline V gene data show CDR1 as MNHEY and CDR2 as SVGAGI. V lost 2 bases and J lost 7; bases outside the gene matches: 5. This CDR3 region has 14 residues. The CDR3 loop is CASSYQDRGSEAFF. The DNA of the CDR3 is TGTGCCAGCAGTTACCAGGACAGGGGTAGTGAAGCTTTCTTT.

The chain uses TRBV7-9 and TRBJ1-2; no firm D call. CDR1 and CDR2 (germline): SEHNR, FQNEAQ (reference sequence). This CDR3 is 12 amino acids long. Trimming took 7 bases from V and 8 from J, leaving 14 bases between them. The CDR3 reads CASNSGLFGYTF. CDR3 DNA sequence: TGTGCCAGCAATAGTGGTCTGTTCGGCTACACCTTC.

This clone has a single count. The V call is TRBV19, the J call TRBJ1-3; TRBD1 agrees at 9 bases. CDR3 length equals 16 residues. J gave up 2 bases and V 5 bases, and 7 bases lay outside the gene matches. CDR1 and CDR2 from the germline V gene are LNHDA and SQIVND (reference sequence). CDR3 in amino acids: CASSAYYRGPGNTIYF. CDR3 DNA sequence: TGTGCCAGTAGTGCCTACTACAGGGGGCCTGGAAACACCATATATTTT. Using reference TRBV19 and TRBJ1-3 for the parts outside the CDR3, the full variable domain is DGGITQSPKYLFRKEGQNVTLSCEQNLNHDAMYWYRQDPGQGLRLIYYSQIVNDFQKGDIAEGYSVSREKKESFPLTVTSAQKNPTAFYLCASSAYYRGPGNTIYFGEGSWLTVV.

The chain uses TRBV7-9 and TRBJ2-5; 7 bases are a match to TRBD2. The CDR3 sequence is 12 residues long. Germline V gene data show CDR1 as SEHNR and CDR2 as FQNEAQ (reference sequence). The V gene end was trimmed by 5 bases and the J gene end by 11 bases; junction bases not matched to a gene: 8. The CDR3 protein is CASSPTSWEQYF. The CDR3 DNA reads TGTGCCAGCAGCCCGACTAGCTGGGAGCAGTACTTC. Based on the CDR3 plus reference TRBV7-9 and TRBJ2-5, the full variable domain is DTGVSQNPRHKITKRGQNVTFRCDPISEHNRLYWYRQTLGQGPEFLTYFQNEAQLEKSRLLSDRFSAERPKGSFSTLEIQRTEQGDSAMYLCASSPTSWEQYFGPGTRLLVL.

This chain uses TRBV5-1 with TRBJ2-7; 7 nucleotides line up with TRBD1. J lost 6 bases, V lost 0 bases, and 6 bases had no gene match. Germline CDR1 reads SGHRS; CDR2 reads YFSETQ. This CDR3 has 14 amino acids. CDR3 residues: CASSLGQGVAEQYF. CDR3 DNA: TGCGCCAGCAGCTTGGGGCAGGGGGTAGCCGAGCAGTACTTC.

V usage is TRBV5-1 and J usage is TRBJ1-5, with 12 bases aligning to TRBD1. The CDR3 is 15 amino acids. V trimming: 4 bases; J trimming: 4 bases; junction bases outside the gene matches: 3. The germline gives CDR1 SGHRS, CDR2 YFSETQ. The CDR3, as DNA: TGCGCCAGCAGCCCGGGACAGGGGGCTAATCAGCCCCAGCATTTT. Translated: CASSPGQGANQPQHF.

This CDR3 is CASSIDHGLRDEQYF. DNA of the CDR3: TGTGCCAGTAGTATAGATCATGGGTTGAGGGACGAGCAGTACTTC. This chain connects TRBV19 to TRBJ2-7; tentatively, D is TRBD2 (5 bases). This CDR3 contains 15 residues. CDR1 is LNHDA, CDR2 SQIVND, per germline (reference sequence). Trimming removed 0 bases from V and 5 bases from J, with 14 bases in between.

The CDR3, as DNA: TGTGCCAGCAGTGCAACCAGGGGCGGGGGCCAAGAGACCCAGTACTTC. Translated, it gives CASSATRGGGQETQYF. The genes are TRBV7-2 and TRBJ2-5; maybe TRBD2 (7 bases). This CDR3 contains 16 residues. Trimming took 6 bases from V and 1 from J, leaving 18 bases between them. Germline V gene lookup returns CDR1 SGHTA and CDR2 FQGNSA.

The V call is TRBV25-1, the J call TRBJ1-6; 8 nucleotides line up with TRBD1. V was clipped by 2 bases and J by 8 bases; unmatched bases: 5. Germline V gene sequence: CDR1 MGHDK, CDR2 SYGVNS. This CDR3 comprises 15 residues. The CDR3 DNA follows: TGTGCCAGCAGTGAAGGACAGGGTATGCATTCACCCCTCCACTTT. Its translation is CASSEGQGMHSPLHF.

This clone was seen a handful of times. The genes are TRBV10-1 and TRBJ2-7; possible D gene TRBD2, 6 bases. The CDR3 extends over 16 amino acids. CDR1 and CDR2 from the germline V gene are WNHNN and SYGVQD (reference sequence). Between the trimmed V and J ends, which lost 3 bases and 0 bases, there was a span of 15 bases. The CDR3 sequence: CASSDRGDRNSYEQYF. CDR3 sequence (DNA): TGCGCCAGCAGTGATCGCGGGGATCGAAACTCCTACGAGCAGTACTTC.

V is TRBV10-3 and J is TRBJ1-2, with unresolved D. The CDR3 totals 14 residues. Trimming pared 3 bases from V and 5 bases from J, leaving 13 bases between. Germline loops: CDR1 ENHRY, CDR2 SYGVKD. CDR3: CAISDLTSQYGYTF. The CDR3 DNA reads TGTGCCATCAGTGATCTCACTAGCCAATATGGCTACACCTTC.

DNA for the CDR3: TGTGCCAGCAGCTTAGCTTTCAGGGGGCCCAATCAGCCCCAGCATTTT. It yields the protein CASSLAFRGPNQPQHF. This chain links TRBV7-8 with TRBJ1-5; TRBD1 agrees at 8 bases. Germline V CDR1 and CDR2: SGHVS, FQNEAQ. The CDR3 runs to 16 residues. V was clipped by 0 bases and J by 3 bases; unmatched bases: 4. Using reference TRBV7-8 and TRBJ1-5 for the parts outside the CDR3, the full variable domain is GAGVSQSPRYKVAKRGQDVALRCDPISGHVSLFWYQQALGQGPEFLTYFQNEAQLDKSGLPSDRFFAERPEGSVSTLKIQRTQQEDSAVYLCASSLAFRGPNQPQHFGDGTRLSIL.

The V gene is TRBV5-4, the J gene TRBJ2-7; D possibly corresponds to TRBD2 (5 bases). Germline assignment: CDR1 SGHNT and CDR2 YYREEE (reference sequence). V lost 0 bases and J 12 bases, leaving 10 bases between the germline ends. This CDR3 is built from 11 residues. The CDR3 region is CASSLDGDLYF. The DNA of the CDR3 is TGTGCCAGCAGCTTGGACGGGGATCTGTACTTC. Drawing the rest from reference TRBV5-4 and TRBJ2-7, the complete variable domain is ETGVTQSPTHLIKTRGQQVTLRCSSQSGHNTVSWYQQALGQGPQFIFQYYREEENGRGNFPPRFSGLQFPNYSSELNVNALELDDSALYLCASSLDGDLYFGPGTRLTVT.

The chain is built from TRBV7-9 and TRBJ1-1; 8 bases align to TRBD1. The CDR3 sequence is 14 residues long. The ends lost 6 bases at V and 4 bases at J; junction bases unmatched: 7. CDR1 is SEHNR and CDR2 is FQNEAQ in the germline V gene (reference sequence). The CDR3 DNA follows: TGTGCCAGCAGGCCGACAGGGGAGGGCACTGAAGCTTTCTTT. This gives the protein CASRPTGEGTEAFF.

CDR3 loop: CASTPGKSTNEKLFF. DNA of the CDR3: TGTGCCAGCACCCCGGGGAAATCAACTAATGAAAAACTGTTTTTT. The J gene is TRBJ1-4, the V gene TRBV9; D gene uncertain. Per the germline V gene, CDR1 is SGDLS and CDR2 is YYNGEE. Trimming removed 6 bases from V and 0 bases from J, with 12 bases in between. The CDR3 length is 15 residues.

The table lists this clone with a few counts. DNA of the CDR3: TGTGCCAGCAGCTTAGGCCCGCCAGGGACCCAGTACTTC. This encodes CASSLGPPGTQYF. The rearrangement uses TRBV11-2 and TRBJ2-5; no clear D gene. This CDR3 has 13 residues. Trimming took 1 base from V and 7 from J, leaving 10 bases between them. Germline V CDR1 and CDR2: SGHAT, FQNNGV.

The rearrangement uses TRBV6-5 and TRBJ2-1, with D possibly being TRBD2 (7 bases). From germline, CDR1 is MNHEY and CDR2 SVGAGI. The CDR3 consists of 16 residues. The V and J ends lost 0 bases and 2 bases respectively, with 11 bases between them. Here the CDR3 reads CASSYSGGATYNEQFF. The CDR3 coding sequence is TGTGCCAGCAGTTACTCGGGGGGGGCGACCTACAATGAGCAGTTCTTC.

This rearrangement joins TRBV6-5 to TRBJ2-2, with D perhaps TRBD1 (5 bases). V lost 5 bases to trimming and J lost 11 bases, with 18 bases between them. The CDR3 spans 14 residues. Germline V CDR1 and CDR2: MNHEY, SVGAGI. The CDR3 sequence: CASSPPSRARELFF. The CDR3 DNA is TGTGCCAGCAGTCCACCCTCCAGGGCACGAGAGCTGTTTTTT.

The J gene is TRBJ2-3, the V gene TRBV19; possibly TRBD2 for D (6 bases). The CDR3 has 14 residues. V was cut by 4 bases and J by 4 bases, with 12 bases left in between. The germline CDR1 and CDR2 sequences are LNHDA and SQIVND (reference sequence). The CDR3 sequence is CASSTGTPADTQYF. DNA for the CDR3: TGTGCCAGTAGTACCGGGACTCCGGCAGATACGCAGTATTTT.